This T cell receptor beta chain was obtained from a study of blood T cell repertoires in COVID-19. Study details: The United States, Italy and Spain supplied acute and convalescent COVID-19 samples.

The CDR3 has 17 residues. The germline CDR1 and CDR2 sequences are SEHNR and FQNEAQ (reference sequence). Trimming shortened V by 1 base and J by 2 bases, and 17 bases separated the two germline ends. How the authors handled the data: Amplifying reference gene primers gave estimates of nucleated cell counts. Only in-frame clones appear in the TCRdb table, and some are missing; sequencing was by immunoSEQ multiplex PCR. V and J calls and clone size are copied from that table; D and trimming were computed from the DNA. The sample holds more than 300,000 clones, 85% to 90% seen once. Participants had their cohort set by participant-reported clinical history.

Input material: PBMCs or T cells enriched from blood (not recorded which). The clonotype was recovered from a woman in her twenties or thirties who had recovered from COVID-19. The V call is TRBV7-9, the J call TRBJ1-2; no firm D call. CDR3 DNA: TGTGCCAGCAGCTTAGTAATAGTAGAGGTTTTGAACTATGGCTACACCTTC. It encodes CASSLVIVEVLNYGYTF.